This TCR beta chain was recovered during a study of cytomegalovirus exposure and HLA in healthy donors. The sample holds one count of this clone. The target antigen is unknown. 60 Vbeta and 13 Jbeta primers were used in PCR. The protocol was immunoSEQ multiplex PCR, while the TCRdb copy is restricted to in-frame clones and leaves out a portion. The sample shows 150,000 to 200,000 clones, about four fifths of them seen only once. Whole-study results and caveats: In a later analysis, the majority of CMV-associated beta chains seemingly showed HLA restriction. TRBV6-2, TRBV6-3 and other indistinguishable V segments were excluded.

With 6 bases clipped from V and 4 bases from J, the junction kept 8 bases outside the gene matches. This CDR3 is 14 amino acids long. The germline CDR1 and CDR2 sequences are MNHEY and SVGAGI. The chain uses TRBV6-5 and TRBJ2-5; 7 bases map to TRBD2. Source material: PBMCs. The TCR comes from a girl aged 10 to 17 in good health and CMV-seropositive. The CDR3: CASRGAGTGETQYF. The CDR3 nucleotides are TGTGCCAGCAGGGGAGCGGGGACGGGAGAGACCCAGTACTTC.